The TCR beta chain described here comes from a study of T cell repertoires in cytomegalovirus infection. In the study overall: Well-studied HLA-B-restricted epitopes and recently identified HLA-C-restricted epitopes of CMV were both used in the study. Public TCR beta signature analysis indicated the presence of both CMV infection and matching HLA type. The study's findings and limits: Accumulated public TCR beta family frequency recognized individuals carrying CMV together with the relevant HLA. HLA-C-restricted CMV-specific TCR beta clonotypes prevailed in the ex vivo response.

This clonotype showed up just a few times. The antigen is not known. TCRdb re-called the reads with MiXCR, one entry per CDR3 protein. The sample contains fewer than 900,000 distinct CDR3 sequences, about 28% of which appear only once. Trimming took off 5 bases at V and 8 bases at J, with 16 bases between the two ends. This CDR3 is built from 13 residues. CDR1 is SQVTM, CDR2 ANQGSEA, per germline. The sequencing used cultured CD8+ T cells from PBMCs, collected from culture after CMV antigen stimulation. The origin of this receptor is a human donor in good health (CMV status not recorded). Some clones in this sample may be carry-over from other donors' samples. The gene calls are TRBV29-1 and TRBJ2-1; no clear D gene. Here the CDR3 reads CSVTEPESHEQFF. The CDR3 coding sequence is TGCAGCGTTACTGAACCGGAGTCCCATGAGCAGTTCTTC.